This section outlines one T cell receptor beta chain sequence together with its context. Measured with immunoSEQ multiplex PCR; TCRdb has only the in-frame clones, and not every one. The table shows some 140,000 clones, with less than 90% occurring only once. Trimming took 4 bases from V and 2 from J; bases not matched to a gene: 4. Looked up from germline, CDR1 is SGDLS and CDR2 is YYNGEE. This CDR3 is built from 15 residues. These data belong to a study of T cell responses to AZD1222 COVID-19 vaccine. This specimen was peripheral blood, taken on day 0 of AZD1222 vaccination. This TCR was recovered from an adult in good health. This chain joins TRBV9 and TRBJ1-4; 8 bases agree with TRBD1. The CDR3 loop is CASSQQGGTNEKLFF. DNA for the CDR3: TGTGCCAGCAGCCAACAGGGGGGGACTAATGAAAAACTGTTTTTT.